This TCR beta chain is from a study of cytomegalovirus exposure and HLA in healthy donors. General study findings and limits: It was likely that a cluster of highly shared sequence variants was a sequencing artifact.

On this clone: Its antigen is not identified.

The CDR3 covers 16 residues. CDR1 and CDR2 (germline): SGDLS, YYNGEE. V was trimmed by 3 bases and J by 0 bases, leaving 13 bases between them. The PCR made use of 60 Vbeta and 13 Jbeta primers. Using immunoSEQ multiplex PCR, the repertoire was profiled, and TCRdb retains in-frame clones only, with some absent. Of about 180,000 clones listed, around 80% are singletons. Material: PBMCs. This TCR was recovered from a girl between 10 and 17 years old in good health and CMV-seropositive. The chain is built from TRBV9 and TRBJ1-3; D is unclear. The CDR3 region is CASSEGLFYSGNTIYF. The CDR3 DNA follows: TGTGCCAGCAGCGAAGGACTTTTTTACTCTGGAAACACCATATATTTT.